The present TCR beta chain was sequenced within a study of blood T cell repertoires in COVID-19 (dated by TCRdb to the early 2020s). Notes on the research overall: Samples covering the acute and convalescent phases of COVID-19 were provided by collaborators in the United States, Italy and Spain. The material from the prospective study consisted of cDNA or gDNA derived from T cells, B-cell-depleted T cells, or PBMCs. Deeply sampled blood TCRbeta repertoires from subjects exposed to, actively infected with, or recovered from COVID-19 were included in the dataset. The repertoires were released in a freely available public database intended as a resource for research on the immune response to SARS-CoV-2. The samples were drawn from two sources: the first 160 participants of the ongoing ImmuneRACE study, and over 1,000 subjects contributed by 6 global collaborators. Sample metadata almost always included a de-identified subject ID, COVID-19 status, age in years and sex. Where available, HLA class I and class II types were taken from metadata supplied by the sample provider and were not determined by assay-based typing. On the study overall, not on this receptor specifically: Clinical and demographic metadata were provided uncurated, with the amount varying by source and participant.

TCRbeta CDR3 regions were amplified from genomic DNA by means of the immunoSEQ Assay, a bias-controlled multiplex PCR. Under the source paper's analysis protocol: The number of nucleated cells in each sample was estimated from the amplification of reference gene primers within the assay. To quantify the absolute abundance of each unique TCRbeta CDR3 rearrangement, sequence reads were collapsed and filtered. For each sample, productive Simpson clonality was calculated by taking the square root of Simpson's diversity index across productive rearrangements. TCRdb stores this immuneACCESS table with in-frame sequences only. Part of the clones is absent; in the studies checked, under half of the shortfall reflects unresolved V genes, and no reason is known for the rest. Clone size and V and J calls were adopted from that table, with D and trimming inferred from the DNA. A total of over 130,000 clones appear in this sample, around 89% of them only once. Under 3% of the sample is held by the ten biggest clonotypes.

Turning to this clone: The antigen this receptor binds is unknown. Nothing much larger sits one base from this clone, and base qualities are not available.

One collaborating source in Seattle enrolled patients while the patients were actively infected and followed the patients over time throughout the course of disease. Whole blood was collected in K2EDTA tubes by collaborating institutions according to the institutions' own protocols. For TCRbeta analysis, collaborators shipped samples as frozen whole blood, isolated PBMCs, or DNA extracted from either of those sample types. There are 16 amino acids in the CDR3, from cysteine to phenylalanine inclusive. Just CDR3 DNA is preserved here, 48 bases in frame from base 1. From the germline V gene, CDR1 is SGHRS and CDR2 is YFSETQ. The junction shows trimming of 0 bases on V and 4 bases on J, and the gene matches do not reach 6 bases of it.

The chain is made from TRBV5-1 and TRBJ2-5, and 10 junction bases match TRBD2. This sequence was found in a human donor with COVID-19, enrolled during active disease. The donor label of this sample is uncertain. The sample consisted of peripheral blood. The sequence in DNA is TGCGCCAGCAGCTTGGCAGCGGGGGGGCCTAGAGAGACCCAGTACTTC. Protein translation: CASSLAAGGPRETQYF.